This T cell receptor (beta chain) was captured in a study of blood T cell repertoires in COVID-19. At the level of the study: The analysed material was cDNA or gDNA that came from T cells, B-cell-depleted T cells, or PBMCs.

CDR3 length: 17 residues. Unmatched junction bases numbered 8, after V lost 3 bases and J lost 4 bases. The germline CDR1 and CDR2 sequences are KGHSH and LQKENI. Only in-frame clones appear in the TCRdb table, and some are missing; sequencing was by immunoSEQ multiplex PCR. The sample has under 300,000 clones; about 85% are singletons. The specimen sequenced was PBMCs or T cells enriched from blood (not recorded which). J is TRBJ2-1 and V is TRBV18; TRBD2 matches at 11 bases. The receptor's source is a woman aged 50 to 60 who had been exposed to COVID-19. Here the CDR3 reads CASSPVLAGAGYNEQFF. The CDR3 DNA sequence: TGTGCCAGCTCACCGGTACTAGCGGGGGCCGGATACAATGAGCAGTTCTTC.